This is a list of T cell receptor beta chains from one sample in a study of shared clonotypes between healthy human individuals. Profiled with immunoSEQ multiplex PCR; TCRdb holds only in-frame clones, not every one. The data show over 2 million clones, less than 95% seen once. Specimen: naive CD8+ T cells sorted from blood. These receptors all stem from a man younger than 35 in good health. Both conserved end residues are part of each CDR3. D genes are given only for firm matches.

v_call	j_call	d_call	cdr3_aa
TRBV13	TRBJ2-7	NA	CASSSPSALNEQYF
TRBV10-3	TRBJ2-3	NA	CAISESLHLTDTQYF
TRBV6-5	TRBJ2-1	TRBD2	CASGGSSYNEQFF
TRBV11-1	TRBJ2-3	TRBD2	CASGGSSTDTQYF
TRBV5-1	TRBJ1-2	TRBD1	CASSPTGGGPYGYTF
TRBV19	TRBJ2-7	TRBD1	CASRAGTGYGYEQYF
TRBV9	TRBJ2-3	NA	CASSDGGAATPQYF
TRBV4-1	TRBJ2-7	TRBD1	CASSQTGLGSYEQYF
TRBV6-6	TRBJ2-3	NA	CASSTDTQYF
TRBV2	TRBJ2-3	TRBD1	CASSSDRGLYTDTQYF
TRBV5-1	TRBJ2-3	TRBD1	CASSLEIPRDRRTYFSTDTQYF
TRBV25-1	TRBJ2-7	TRBD2	CASSDSAGGYEQYF
TRBV2	TRBJ2-3	TRBD2	CATTSASTDTQYF
TRBV4-1	TRBJ2-5	TRBD1	CASSQSMAGGEETQYF
TRBV13	TRBJ2-1	NA	CASSLEAAGEQFF
TRBV6-6	TRBJ2-7	NA	CASSYSGVSFSYEQYF
TRBV6-1	TRBJ2-1	TRBD1	CASSGTGWGWEQFF
TRBV9	TRBJ2-3	TRBD2	CASSAIIAGGPDTQYF
TRBV4-3	TRBJ1-5	TRBD1	CASSPDRGLQPQHF
TRBV5-8	TRBJ2-5	NA	CASEETQYF
TRBV2	TRBJ2-7	NA	CASMGRSYEQYF
TRBV18	TRBJ1-1	NA	CASSPNRGAEAFF
TRBV27	TRBJ2-3	TRBD2	CASSSLPGGTDTQYF
TRBV30	TRBJ2-1	TRBD1	CAWSVDRGNEQFF
TRBV2	TRBJ2-3	NA	CASSEAWDGIFTDTQYF
TRBV19	TRBJ1-2	TRBD1	CASHSRGTGFNYGYTF
TRBV19	TRBJ2-5	TRBD2	CASSIDIAGDQETQYF
TRBV5-6	TRBJ2-7	TRBD2	CASSFGTTYEQYF